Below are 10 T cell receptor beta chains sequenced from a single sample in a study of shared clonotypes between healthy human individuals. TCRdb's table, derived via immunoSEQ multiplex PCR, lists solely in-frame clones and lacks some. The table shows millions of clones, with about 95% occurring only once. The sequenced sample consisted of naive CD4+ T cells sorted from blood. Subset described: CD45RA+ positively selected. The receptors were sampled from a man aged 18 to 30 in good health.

The CDR3 bases are TGTGCCAGCAGCCCTACCGGGACAGGGGTTGAAAAACTGTTTTTT. Protein: CASSPTGTGVEKLFF. This chain joins TRBV28 and TRBJ1-4; 10 bases agree with TRBD1. The CDR3 is 15 amino acids. Germline V gene data show CDR1 as MDHEN and CDR2 as SYDVKM. V dropped 6 bases and J dropped 7; count of bases not matched to a gene: 8.

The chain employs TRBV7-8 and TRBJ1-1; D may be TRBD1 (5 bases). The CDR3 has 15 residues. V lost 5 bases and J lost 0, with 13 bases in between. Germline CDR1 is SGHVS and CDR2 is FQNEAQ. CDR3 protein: CASSHFGGMNTEAFF. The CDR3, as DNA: TGTGCCAGCAGCCACTTTGGGGGGATGAACACTGAAGCTTTCTTT.

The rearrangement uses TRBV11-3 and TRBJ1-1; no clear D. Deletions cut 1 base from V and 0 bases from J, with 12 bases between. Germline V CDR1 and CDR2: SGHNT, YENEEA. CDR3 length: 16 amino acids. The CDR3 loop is CASSLGGLTMNTEAFF. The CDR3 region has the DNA TGTGCCAGCAGCTTAGGCGGACTGACCATGAACACTGAAGCTTTCTTT.

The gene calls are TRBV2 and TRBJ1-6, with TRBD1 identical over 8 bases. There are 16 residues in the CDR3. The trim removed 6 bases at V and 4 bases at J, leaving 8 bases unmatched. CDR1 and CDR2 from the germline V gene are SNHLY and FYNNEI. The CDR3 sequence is CASRKGQGNYNSPLHF. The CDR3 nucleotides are TGTGCCAGCAGGAAAGGACAGGGAAATTATAATTCACCCCTCCACTTT.

CDR3 bases: TGTGCCAGTAGTGCCCGGGGCAAGACCTACGAGCAGTACTTC. Translation gives CASSARGKTYEQYF. This chain uses TRBV19 with TRBJ2-7; D possibly matches TRBD1 or TRBD2 (5 bases each). The CDR3 is 14 residues long. The V end was cut by 5 bases, the J end by 2 bases, with 13 bases between. Germline V gene lookup returns CDR1 LNHDA and CDR2 SQIVND (reference sequence).

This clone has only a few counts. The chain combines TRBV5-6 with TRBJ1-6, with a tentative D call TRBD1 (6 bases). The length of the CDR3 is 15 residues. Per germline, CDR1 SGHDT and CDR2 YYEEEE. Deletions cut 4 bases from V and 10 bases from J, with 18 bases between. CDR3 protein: CASSPNGGGGSPLHF. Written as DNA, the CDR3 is TGTGCCAGCAGCCCTAATGGGGGCGGTGGGTCACCCCTCCACTTT.

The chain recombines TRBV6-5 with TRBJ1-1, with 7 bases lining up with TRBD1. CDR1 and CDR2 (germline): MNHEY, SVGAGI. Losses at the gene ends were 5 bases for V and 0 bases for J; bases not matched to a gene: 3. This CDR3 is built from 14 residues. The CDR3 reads CASSLTGMNTEAFF. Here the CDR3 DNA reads TGTGCCAGCAGTCTGACAGGGATGAACACTGAAGCTTTCTTT.

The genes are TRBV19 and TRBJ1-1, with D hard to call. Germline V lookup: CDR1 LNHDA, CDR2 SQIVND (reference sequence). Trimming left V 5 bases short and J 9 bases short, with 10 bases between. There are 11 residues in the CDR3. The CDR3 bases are TGTGCCAGTAGTCAGGACTTAAAAGCTTTCTTT. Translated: CASSQDLKAFF. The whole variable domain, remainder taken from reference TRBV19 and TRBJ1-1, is DGGITQSPKYLFRKEGQNVTLSCEQNLNHDAMYWYRQDPGQGLRLIYYSQIVNDFQKGDIAEGYSVSREKKESFPLTVTSAQKNPTAFYLCASSQDLKAFFGQGTRLTVV.

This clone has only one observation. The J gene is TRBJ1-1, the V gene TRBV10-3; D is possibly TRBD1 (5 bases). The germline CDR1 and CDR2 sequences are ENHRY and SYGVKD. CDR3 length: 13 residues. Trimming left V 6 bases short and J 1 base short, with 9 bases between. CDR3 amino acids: CAISQGTNTEAFF. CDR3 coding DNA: TGTGCCATCAGCCAGGGTACGAACACTGAAGCTTTCTTT.

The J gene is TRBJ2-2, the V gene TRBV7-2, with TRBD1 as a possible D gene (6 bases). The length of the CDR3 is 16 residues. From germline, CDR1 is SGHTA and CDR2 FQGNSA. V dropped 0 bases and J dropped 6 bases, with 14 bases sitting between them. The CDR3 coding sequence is TGTGCCAGCAGCTTAGCCAAACAGGGTCTCGCCGGGGAGCTGTTTTTT. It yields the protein CASSLAKQGLAGELFF. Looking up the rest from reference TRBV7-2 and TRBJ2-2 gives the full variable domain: GAGVSQSPSNKVTEKGKDVELRCDPISGHTALYWYRQSLGQGLEFLIYFQGNSAPDKSGLPSDRFSAERTGGSVSTLTIQRTQQEDSAVYLCASSLAKQGLAGELFFGEGSRLTVL.